This T cell receptor (beta chain) emerged from a study of cytomegalovirus exposure and HLA in healthy donors. Vbeta (60) and Jbeta (13) primers were used in the PCR. Sequenced by immunoSEQ multiplex PCR; TCRdb stores in-frame clones only, minus some. The profile covers around 140,000 clones, with about 80% appearing a single time and 1.9% taken by the ten largest. Trimming pared 8 bases from V and 3 bases from J, leaving 12 bases between. Germline V CDR1 and CDR2: SQVTM, ANQGSEA. This CDR3 comprises 12 residues. V gene TRBV29-1 combines with J gene TRBJ2-3, with TRBD2 as a possible D gene (5 bases). Sequenced sample: PBMCs. The clonotype originates from a woman aged 40 to 49 in good health and CMV-seronegative. The CDR3 DNA is TGCAGCACGGGAACTTATACAGATACGCAGTATTTT. It codes for CSTGTYTDTQYF.